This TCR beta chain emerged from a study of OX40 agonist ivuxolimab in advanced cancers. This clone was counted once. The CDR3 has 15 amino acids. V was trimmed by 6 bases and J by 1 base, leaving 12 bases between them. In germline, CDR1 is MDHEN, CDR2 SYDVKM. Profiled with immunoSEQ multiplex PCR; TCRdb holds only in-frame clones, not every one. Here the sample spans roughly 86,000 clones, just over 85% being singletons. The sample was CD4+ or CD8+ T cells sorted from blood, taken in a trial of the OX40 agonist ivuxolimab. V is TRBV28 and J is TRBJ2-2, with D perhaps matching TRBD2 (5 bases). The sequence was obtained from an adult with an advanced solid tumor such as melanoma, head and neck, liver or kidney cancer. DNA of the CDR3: TGTGCCAGCAGCCCTCCCCGGGGGAACACCGGGGAGCTGTTTTTT. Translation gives CASSPPRGNTGELFF.